The 18 T cell receptor beta chains presented below share a single source sample, sequenced in a study of blood T cell repertoires in COVID-19. Assay: immunoSEQ multiplex PCR; the TCRdb copy retains only in-frame clones and omits some. Here the sample spans about 480,000 clones, roughly nine tenths being singletons. The sequenced sample was peripheral blood. All receptors derive from a man aged 18 to 30 with COVID-19, enrolled during active disease.

The rearrangement uses TRBV6-6 and TRBJ2-5; TRBD2 agrees at 7 bases. Trimming at V came to 4 bases and at J to 5 bases, leaving 4 bases not matched to a gene. From germline, CDR1 is MNHNY and CDR2 SVGAGI (reference sequence). The CDR3 covers 13 residues. CDR3: CASSSGRVETQYF. DNA for the CDR3: TGTGCCAGCAGTTCAGGGAGGGTCGAGACCCAGTACTTC.

The V call is TRBV6-5, the J call TRBJ2-5; TRBD1 matches 7 bases. Germline-derived CDR1 and CDR2 are MNHEY and SVGAGI. V lost 8 bases, J lost 7 bases, and 13 bases stayed unmatched. The CDR3 length is 14 residues. As DNA, the CDR3 is TGTGCCAGCGGACGGGACAGCCCTTTTGGGACCCAGTACTTC. Protein sequence: CASGRDSPFGTQYF.

This sequence joins TRBV7-2 and TRBJ1-2; D perhaps matches TRBD1 (5 bases). Per the germline V gene, CDR1 is SGHTA and CDR2 is FQGNSA. The CDR3 totals 14 residues. V was trimmed by 1 base and J by 5 bases, leaving 11 bases between them. For the CDR3, the DNA is TGTGCCAGCAGCTTAGATAGGGGCATATATGGCTACACCTTC. Encoded protein: CASSLDRGIYGYTF.

This chain joins TRBV10-2 and TRBJ1-1, with D unresolved. The CDR3 is made up of 12 amino acids. Germline V gene data show CDR1 as WSHSY and CDR2 as SAAADI. Between the trimmed V and J ends, which lost 6 bases and 7 bases, there was a span of 12 bases. The CDR3 is CASSAIGGEAFF. CDR3 in DNA: TGCGCCAGCAGCGCTATAGGAGGTGAAGCTTTCTTT.

This chain connects TRBV18 to TRBJ2-1; the D gene is possibly TRBD2 (5 bases). The CDR3 runs to 17 residues. The germline V and J ends were trimmed by 0 bases and 2 bases, with 14 bases remaining between them. The V gene's germline CDR1 is KGHSH and CDR2 LQKENI. The CDR3 DNA reads TGTGCCAGCTCACCACCCGGACTGGGAGAGACCTACAATGAGCAGTTCTTC. Amino acid sequence: CASSPPGLGETYNEQFF.

J is TRBJ1-1 and V is TRBV6-5; a weak D match, TRBD1 (5 bases). Trimming pared 6 bases from V and 6 bases from J, leaving 11 bases between. CDR1 and CDR2 (germline): MNHEY, SVGAGI. The CDR3 extends over 12 amino acids. Here the CDR3 DNA reads TGTGCCAGCAGGGGACGGGGGGCTGAAGCTTTCTTT. Translated: CASRGRGAEAFF.

The chain has TRBV15 and TRBJ2-7; D possibly corresponds to TRBD1 (6 bases). V was cut by 1 base and J by 3 bases, with 16 bases left in between. Looked up from germline, CDR1 is LNHNV and CDR2 is YYDKDF (reference sequence). This CDR3 spans 16 amino acids. CDR3 in DNA: TGTGCCACCAGCAGAGGAGGGGCCGGACAGCTCTACGAGCAGTACTTC. As protein: CATSRGGAGQLYEQYF.

The chain uses TRBV6-5 and TRBJ2-3; a possible D gene is TRBD1 (5 bases). Germline CDR1 is MNHEY and CDR2 is SVGAGI. The CDR3 length is 15 residues. Trimming left V 2 bases short and J 3 bases short, with 12 bases between. In nucleotides, the CDR3 is TGTGCCAGCAGTTACGCACGACAGTCGACAGATACGCAGTATTTT. This codes for CASSYARQSTDTQYF.

V gene TRBV5-4 combines with J gene TRBJ2-1; 9 bases are a match to TRBD1. Germline V gene lookup returns CDR1 SGHNT and CDR2 YYREEE (reference sequence). The CDR3 extends over 10 amino acids. V gave up 9 bases and J gave up 14 bases; unmatched junction bases: 6. This chain's CDR3 is CATGTGGKFF. The CDR3, as DNA: TGTGCCACCGGAACAGGGGGCAAGTTCTTC.

This clone was counted once. This sequence joins TRBV6-1 and TRBJ1-5; possibly TRBD1 for D (5 bases). The CDR3 spans 13 residues. Germline lookup yields CDR1 MNHNS and CDR2 SASEGT. Deletions cut 1 base from V and 5 bases from J, with 6 bases between. The CDR3 sequence is CASSEDRYQPQHF. DNA for the CDR3: TGTGCCAGCAGTGAAGACAGGTATCAGCCCCAGCATTTT.

V and J are TRBV2 and TRBJ2-5, with a possible D match to TRBD2 (7 bases). This CDR3 has 15 amino acids. Trimming removed 4 bases from V and 0 bases from J, with 12 bases in between. The germline gives CDR1 SNHLY, CDR2 FYNNEI. Here the CDR3 reads CASSGGGWYQETQYF. CDR3 sequence (DNA): TGTGCCAGCAGTGGGGGGGGCTGGTACCAAGAGACCCAGTACTTC.

The table lists this clone with a count of one. V gene TRBV4-1 combines with J gene TRBJ2-1; D perhaps matches TRBD2 (5 bases). The CDR3 has 17 residues. V was shortened by 2 bases and J by 0 bases, with 14 bases between the two germline ends. The germline CDR1 and CDR2 sequences are MGHRA and YSYEKL. The CDR3 spells CASSQSRTHSSYNEQFF. CDR3 DNA: TGCGCCAGCAGCCAATCCCGGACTCATAGCTCCTACAATGAGCAGTTCTTC.

The rearrangement links TRBV10-3 to TRBJ2-3, with a weak D call TRBD2 (6 bases). Deletions cut 6 bases from V and 0 bases from J, with 13 bases between. CDR1 and CDR2 (germline): ENHRY, SYGVKD. This CDR3 region has 15 residues. CDR3 in amino acids: CAISRDLMSTDTQYF. DNA of the CDR3: TGTGCCATCAGCCGGGACTTAATGAGCACAGATACGCAGTATTTT.

The chain recombines TRBV3-1 (or the pseudogene TRBV3-2) with TRBJ2-7; possibly TRBD1 for D (5 bases). Trimming took off 4 bases at V and 4 bases at J, with 11 bases between the two ends. There are 13 residues in the CDR3. The V gene's germline CDR1 is LGHDT and CDR2 YNNKEL (reference sequence). CDR3 region: CASSRNTGYEQYF. The CDR3 DNA sequence: TGTGCCAGCAGCCGTAACACAGGTTACGAGCAGTACTTC.

The genes are TRBV28 and TRBJ2-7; 8 bases map to TRBD2. V was pared by 4 bases and J by 0 bases, with 5 bases of the junction left unmatched. The CDR3 runs 15 residues. The V gene's germline CDR1 is MDHEN and CDR2 SYDVKM. The CDR3 here is CASSSLAEISYEQYF. CDR3 nucleotide sequence: TGTGCCAGCAGTTCACTAGCGGAGATCTCCTACGAGCAGTACTTC.

The chain has TRBV6-5 and TRBJ1-4; unclear D gene. The CDR3 covers 14 residues. Germline V gene lookup returns CDR1 MNHEY and CDR2 SVGAGI. V was trimmed by 1 base and J by 6 bases, leaving 9 bases between them. CDR3 in amino acids: CASSYWQEDEKLFF. Here the CDR3 DNA reads TGTGCCAGCAGTTACTGGCAGGAGGATGAAAAACTGTTTTTT.

This chain links TRBV19 with TRBJ2-3; 12 nucleotides line up with TRBD2. This CDR3 spans 18 amino acids. From germline, CDR1 is LNHDA and CDR2 SQIVND (reference sequence). The junction had 9 bases not matched to a gene; V was cut back by 3 bases and J by 2 bases. CDR3 in DNA: TGTGCCAGTAGTATCGGAGGGACTAGCGGGTTCTTCACAGATACGCAGTATTTT. Its protein is CASSIGGTSGFFTDTQYF.

This clone was seen once. This rearrangement joins TRBV18 to TRBJ1-1; the D is unclear. Germline assignment: CDR1 KGHSH and CDR2 LQKENI. The CDR3 spans 14 residues. V lost 3 bases, J lost 1 base, and 9 bases lay in between. CDR3 sequence reads: CASSPTPSNTEAFF. The DNA for the CDR3 is TGTGCCAGCTCACCGACTCCATCGAACACTGAAGCTTTCTTT.